A single sample is the source of the 16 T cell receptor beta chains below, sequenced in a study of T cell responses to AZD1222 COVID-19 vaccine. The method was immunoSEQ multiplex PCR; TCRdb's version includes in-frame clones alone and lacks a portion of them. The data hold fewer than 90,000 clones, with approximately 91% observed a single time. The material was peripheral blood, obtained on day 0 of AZD1222 vaccination. Receptors were obtained from an adult in good health.

The rearrangement uses TRBV2 and TRBJ2-2; 9 nucleotides line up with TRBD1. This CDR3 contains 15 residues. Per germline, CDR1 SNHLY and CDR2 FYNNEI. V gave up 2 bases and J gave up 4 bases; unmatched junction bases: 2. CDR3 bases: TGTGCCAGCAGTGAACCGGACAGGGGCACCGGGGAGCTGTTTTTT. Its protein product is CASSEPDRGTGELFF.

In its sample, this clone was seen a few times. The chain links TRBV3-1 (or the pseudogene TRBV3-2) to TRBJ2-3, with 7 bases identical to TRBD2. Looked up from germline, CDR1 is LGHDT and CDR2 is YNNKEL (reference sequence). This CDR3 comprises 16 residues. J lost 4 bases, V lost 1 base, and 8 bases had no gene match. As DNA, the CDR3 is TGTGCCAGCAGCCAAGGTCTGGGAGGGCCCGCAGATACGCAGTATTTT. This translates into CASSQGLGGPADTQYF.

The chain couples TRBV10-2 to TRBJ2-2; 7 positions match TRBD2. This CDR3 is 14 amino acids long. Germline-derived CDR1 and CDR2 are WSHSY and SAAADI. The J segment lost 6 bases and the V segment lost 7 bases, leaving 8 bases of the junction unmatched. CDR3: CASIYQAGAGELFF. The CDR3 region has the DNA TGCGCCAGCATTTACCAGGCGGGGGCCGGGGAGCTGTTTTTT.

The chain links TRBV6-5 to TRBJ2-7; D ambiguous. The CDR3 extends over 14 amino acids. CDR1 is MNHEY, CDR2 SVGAGI, per germline. Trimming removed 5 bases from V and 0 bases from J, with 11 bases in between. CDR3 sequence reads: CASSKQSNSYEQYF. The DNA for the CDR3 is TGTGCCAGCAGTAAACAGAGTAACTCCTACGAGCAGTACTTC.

This clone was seen only a few times. The V call is TRBV11-2, the J call TRBJ1-6, with a possible D match to TRBD1 (5 bases). V shed 4 bases and J shed 10 bases, with 14 bases lying between them. Germline lookup yields CDR1 SGHAT and CDR2 FQNNGV. This CDR3 comprises 14 residues. The CDR3 bases are TGTGCCAGCAGCTGGGGACCGCCTGTATCACCCCTCCACTTT. Amino acids: CASSWGPPVSPLHF.

The chain combines TRBV15 with TRBJ2-5, with D uncertain. Trimming shortened V by 0 bases and J by 1 base, and 6 bases separated the two germline ends. This CDR3 is built from 14 residues. Germline loops: CDR1 LNHNV, CDR2 YYDKDF (reference sequence). The CDR3 here is CATSRDKSQETQYF. Written as DNA, the CDR3 is TGTGCCACCAGCAGAGATAAGAGCCAAGAGACCCAGTACTTC. The full variable domain, rest sourced from reference TRBV15 and TRBJ2-5, is DAMVIQNPRYQVTQFGKPVTLSCSQTLNHNVMYWYQQKSSQAPKLLFHYYDKDFNNEADTPDNFQSRRPNTSFCFLDIRSPGLGDTAMYLCATSRDKSQETQYFGPGTRLLVL.

The V gene is TRBV19, the J gene TRBJ2-7, with TRBD1 matching over 11 bases. The CDR3 has 13 residues. Trimming cost V 10 bases and J 5 bases; bases outside gene matches: 7. Germline-derived CDR1 and CDR2 are LNHDA and SQIVND (reference sequence). The CDR3 DNA follows: TGTGCCACCCGGGGGACAGGGGGAAACGAGCAGTACTTC. Its protein product is CATRGTGGNEQYF.

The V call is TRBV9, the J call TRBJ1-4; D gene unclear. This CDR3 region has 12 residues. Germline CDR1 SGDLS, CDR2 YYNGEE. Trimming cost V 2 bases and J 10 bases, with 9 bases left between them. The CDR3 loop reads CASSVTRGKLFF. CDR3 sequence (DNA): TGTGCCAGCAGCGTGACACGAGGAAAACTGTTTTTT. Complete variable domain (other parts from reference TRBV9 and TRBJ1-4): DSGVTQTPKHLITATGQRVTLRCSPRSGDLSVYWYQQSLDQGLQFLIQYYNGEERAKGNILERFSAQQFPDLHSELNLSSLELGDSALYFCASSVTRGKLFFGSGTQLSVL.

The chain is built from TRBV3-1 (or the pseudogene TRBV3-2) and TRBJ1-2, with D maybe TRBD1 (6 bases). CDR3 size: 14 residues. V was cut by 4 bases and J by 7 bases, with 16 bases left in between. Germline-derived CDR1 and CDR2 are LGHDT and YNNKEL (reference sequence). CDR3 sequence reads: CASSRTEGDIGYTF. The DNA of the CDR3 is TGTGCCAGCAGCCGGACAGAGGGGGATATTGGCTACACCTTC.

This clone has more than one count but fewer than ten. The V call is TRBV5-4, the J call TRBJ2-1; the D is unclear. The V gene lost 0 bases and the J gene lost 6 bases, with 10 bases spanning the gap. Germline CDR1 and CDR2: SGHNT and YYREEE (reference sequence). There are 14 residues in the CDR3. The CDR3 spells CASSLVPRSNEQFF. DNA for the CDR3: TGTGCCAGCAGCTTGGTCCCTAGAAGCAATGAGCAGTTCTTC.

The V gene is TRBV21-1, the J gene TRBJ2-1; the table gives TRBD2 as D, unverified against the DNA. TRBV21-1 is listed as a pseudogene. The CDR3 extends over 16 amino acids. The CDR3 protein is CASSTISSGSFDEQFF. As DNA, the CDR3 is TGTGCCAGCAGCACGATTAGTAGCGGGAGTTTTGATGAGCAGTTCTTC.

J is TRBJ2-1 and V is TRBV10-1; tentative D call: TRBD2 (6 bases). Trimming stripped 5 bases from V and 10 bases from J, with 12 bases between. This CDR3 is 12 amino acids long. Germline CDR1 WNHNN, CDR2 SYGVQD (reference sequence). CDR3 residues: CASSIHAGEQFF. For the CDR3, the DNA is TGCGCCAGCAGTATTCATGCGGGAGAGCAGTTCTTC.

The CDR3 protein is CASSPTGQGGDEQYV. The DNA for the CDR3 is TGTGCCAGCAGCCCCACGGGACAGGGTGGGGACGAGCAGTACGTC. This chain connects TRBV3-1 (or the pseudogene TRBV3-2) to TRBJ2-7; 9 bases align to TRBD1. Germline lookup yields CDR1 LGHDT and CDR2 YNNKEL (reference sequence). The CDR3 has 15 amino acids. V lost 4 bases to trimming and J lost 5 bases; unmatched junction nucleotides: 9.

V usage is TRBV7-3 and J usage is TRBJ2-2; D gene ambiguous. V was shortened by 5 bases and J by 4 bases, with 20 bases between the two germline ends. Germline V gives CDR1 SGHTA, CDR2 FQGTGA. The CDR3 is 17 residues long. The CDR3 nucleotides are TGTGCCAGCAGCCCGAGTCGGCTAGAACGAGGCACCGGGGAGCTGTTTTTT. Amino acid sequence: CASSPSRLERGTGELFF.

The DNA of the CDR3 is TGCGCCAGCAGCTTGACGGGACAGGGTGGGTATGAGCAGTTCTTC. Translated, it gives CASSLTGQGGYEQFF. V is TRBV5-1 and J is TRBJ2-1; 9 bases map to TRBD1. CDR1 SGHRS and CDR2 YFSETQ come from the germline V gene. The CDR3 loop spans 15 amino acids. V shed 1 base, J shed 8 bases, and the junction held 7 bases outside the gene matches.

This sequence joins TRBV3-1 (or the pseudogene TRBV3-2) and TRBJ2-7; D may match TRBD1 or TRBD2 (5 bases each). This CDR3 comprises 15 residues. Germline V CDR1 and CDR2: LGHDT, YNNKEL (reference sequence). The V gene lost 1 base and the J gene lost 0 bases, with 10 bases spanning the gap. CDR3 in amino acids: CASSQGWDGSYEQYF. The CDR3 DNA follows: TGTGCCAGCAGCCAAGGCTGGGACGGCTCCTACGAGCAGTACTTC.